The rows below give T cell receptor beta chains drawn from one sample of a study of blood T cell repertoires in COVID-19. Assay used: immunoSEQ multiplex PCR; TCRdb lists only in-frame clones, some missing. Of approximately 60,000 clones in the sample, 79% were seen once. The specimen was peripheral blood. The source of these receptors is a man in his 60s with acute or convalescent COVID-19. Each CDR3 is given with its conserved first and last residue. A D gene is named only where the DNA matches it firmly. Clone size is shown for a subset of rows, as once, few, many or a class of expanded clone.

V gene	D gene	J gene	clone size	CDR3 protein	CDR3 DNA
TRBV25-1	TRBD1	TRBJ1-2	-	CASIGTGGPYGYTF	TGTGCCAGCATTGGGACAGGAGGGCCCTATGGCTACACCTTC
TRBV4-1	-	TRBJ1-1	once	CASSQGRSVGTEAFF	TGCGCCAGCAGCCAGGGGAGGTCGGTGGGCACTGAAGCTTTCTTT
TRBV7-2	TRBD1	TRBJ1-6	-	CAEGQGANSPLHF	TGTGCCGAGGGACAGGGGGCTAATTCACCCCTCCACTTT
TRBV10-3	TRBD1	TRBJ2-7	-	CAIGGTGLPYEQYF	TGTGCCATCGGGGGGACAGGTCTGCCCTACGAGCAGTACTTC
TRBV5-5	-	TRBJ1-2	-	CASSLNRQLYGYTF	TGTGCCAGCAGCCTAAACAGGCAACTCTATGGCTACACCTTC
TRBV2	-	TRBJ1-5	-	CASSLEFSNQPQHF	TGTGCCAGCAGTCTGGAGTTTAGCAATCAGCCCCAGCATTTT
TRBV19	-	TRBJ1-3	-	CASKGFGDRGNTIYF	TGTGCCAGTAAAGGGTTTGGCGACAGGGGAAACACCATATATTTT
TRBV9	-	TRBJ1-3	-	CASSVADTGSSGNTIYF	TGTGCCAGCAGCGTAGCCGATACAGGGAGCTCTGGAAACACCATATATTTT
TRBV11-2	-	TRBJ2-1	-	CASSLAGDSYNEQFF	TGTGCCAGCAGCTTAGCGGGGGATAGCTACAATGAGCAGTTCTTC
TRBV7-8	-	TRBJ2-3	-	CASSLAEGRTDTQYF	TGTGCCAGCAGCTTAGCGGAGGGGCGAACAGATACGCAGTATTTT
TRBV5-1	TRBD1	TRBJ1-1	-	CASSLFSGGINTEAFF	TGCGCCAGCAGCTTGTTCTCAGGGGGAATAAACACTGAAGCTTTCTTT
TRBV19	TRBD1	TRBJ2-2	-	CASSIESGGTGELFF	TGTGCCAGTAGTATTGAGTCAGGGGGCACCGGGGAGCTGTTTTTT
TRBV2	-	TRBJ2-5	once	CASSSMTVQETQYF	TGTGCCAGCAGTTCTATGACAGTGCAAGAGACCCAGTACTTC
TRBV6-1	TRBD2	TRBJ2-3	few	CASSEVTSGGARTDTQYF	TGTGCCAGCAGTGAAGTGACTAGCGGGGGGGCGAGGACAGATACGCAGTATTTT
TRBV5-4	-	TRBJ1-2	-	CARGQGRSLIRYGYTF	TGTGCCAGGGGGCAGGGGCGCTCCCTAATAAGGTATGGCTACACCTTC
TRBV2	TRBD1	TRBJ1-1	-	CASIRGLQGLEAFF	TGTGCCAGCATCCGAGGGTTACAGGGGCTTGAAGCTTTCTTT
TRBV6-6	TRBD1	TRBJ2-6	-	CASIRGGVGPGANVLTF	TGTGCCAGCATTCGAGGGGGCGTGGGGCCTGGGGCCAACGTCCTGACTTTC
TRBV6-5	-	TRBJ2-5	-	CATRQFQETQYF	TGTGCCACCCGACAGTTCCAAGAGACCCAGTACTTC
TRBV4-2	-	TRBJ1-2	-	CASSQEEADPGYGYTF	TGTGCCAGCAGCCAAGAAGAGGCAGACCCGGGCTATGGCTACACCTTC
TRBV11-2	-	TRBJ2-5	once	CASSLVLSQETQYF	TGTGCCAGCAGCTTAGTTCTGTCCCAAGAGACCCAGTACTTC
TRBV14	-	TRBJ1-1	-	CASSQGAGVFLEAFF	TGTGCCAGCAGCCAAGGGGCAGGGGTTTTTCTTGAAGCTTTCTTT
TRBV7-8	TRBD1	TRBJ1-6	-	CASSRGQGNSPLHF	TGTGCCAGCAGCCGTGGACAGGGGAATTCACCCCTCCACTTT
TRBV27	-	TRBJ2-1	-	CATRLTAYNEQFF	TGTGCCACCAGATTGACAGCGTACAATGAGCAGTTCTTC
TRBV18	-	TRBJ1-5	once	CASSQGRNQPQHF	TGTGCCAGTTCCCAGGGTCGCAATCAGCCCCAGCATTTT
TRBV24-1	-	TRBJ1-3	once	CATSEAGLGNTIYF	TGTGCCACCAGTGAAGCGGGACTTGGAAACACCATATATTTT
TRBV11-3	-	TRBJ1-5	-	CAPRDSRNQPQHF	TGTGCCCCCCGGGATTCTCGAAATCAGCCCCAGCATTTT
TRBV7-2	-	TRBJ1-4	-	CASSFTGTREKLFF	TGTGCCAGCAGCTTTACAGGGACGCGTGAAAAACTGTTTTTT
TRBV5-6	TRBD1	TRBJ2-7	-	CVSSTRDSSYEQYF	TGTGTCAGCAGCACCCGGGACAGTTCCTACGAGCAGTACTTC
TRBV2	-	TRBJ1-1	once	CATLDGFNTEAFF	TGTGCCACCCTAGACGGTTTTAACACTGAAGCTTTCTTT
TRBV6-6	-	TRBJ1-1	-	CASSLPLNTEAFF	TGTGCCAGCAGTTTGCCGCTAAACACTGAAGCTTTCTTT
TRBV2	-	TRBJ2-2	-	CASSGPAGTGELFF	TGTGCCAGCAGTGGGCCGGCAGGGACCGGGGAGCTGTTTTTT
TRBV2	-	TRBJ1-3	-	CATSQDTGNTIYF	TGTGCCACCTCACAGGACACTGGAAACACCATATATTTT
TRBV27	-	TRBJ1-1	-	CASSPARGWAEAFF	TGTGCCAGCAGTCCCGCCCGGGGGTGGGCTGAAGCTTTCTTT
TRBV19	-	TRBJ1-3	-	CASGSSGNTIYF	TGTGCCAGTGGGAGCTCTGGAAACACCATATATTTT
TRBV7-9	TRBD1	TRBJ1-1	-	CASSLTGGTEAFF	TGTGCCAGCAGCTTAACAGGGGGAACTGAAGCTTTCTTT
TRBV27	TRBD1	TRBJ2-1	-	CASSLDRGYNEQFF	TGTGCCAGCAGCCTGGACAGGGGCTACAATGAGCAGTTCTTC
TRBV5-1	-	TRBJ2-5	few	CASSLYGGTEETQYF	TGCGCCAGCAGCTTGTACGGGGGAACCGAAGAGACCCAGTACTTC
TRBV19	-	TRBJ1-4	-	CASSPGQTPTNEKLFF	TGTGCCAGTAGTCCTGGGCAGACACCAACTAATGAAAAACTGTTTTTT
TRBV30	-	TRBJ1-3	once	CAWSLGQSGNTIYF	TGTGCCTGGAGTTTGGGCCAATCTGGAAACACCATATATTTT
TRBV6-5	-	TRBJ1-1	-	CASSYRGRMNTEAFF	TGTGCCAGCAGTTACAGGGGCAGGATGAACACTGAAGCTTTCTTT
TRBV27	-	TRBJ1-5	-	CASSFGGISNQPQHF	TGTGCCAGCAGTTTCGGGGGGATAAGCAATCAGCCCCAGCATTTT
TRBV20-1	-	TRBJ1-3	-	CSASGQAGNTIYF	TGCAGTGCTAGTGGGCAGGCTGGAAACACCATATATTTT
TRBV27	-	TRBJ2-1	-	CASSYEMGLGYNEQFF	TGTGCCAGCAGTTACGAAATGGGACTCGGCTACAATGAGCAGTTCTTC
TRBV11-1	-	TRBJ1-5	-	CASSPTGYQPQHF	TGTGCCAGCAGCCCGACCGGGTATCAGCCCCAGCATTTT
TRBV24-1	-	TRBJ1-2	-	CATSDTGLRYTF	TGTGCCACCAGTGATACCGGTCTGCGCTACACCTTC
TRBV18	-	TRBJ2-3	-	CASSPLGGATDTQYF	TGTGCCAGCTCACCTCTAGGGGGGGCCACAGATACGCAGTATTTT
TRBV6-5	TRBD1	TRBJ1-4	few	CASKVTGTGGEKLFF	TGTGCCAGCAAGGTCACCGGGACAGGGGGTGAAAAACTGTTTTTT
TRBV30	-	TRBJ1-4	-	CAWRTLRDSEKLFF	TGTGCCTGGAGGACCCTTAGGGACTCTGAAAAACTGTTTTTT
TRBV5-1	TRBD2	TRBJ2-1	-	CASSLTSGSSYNEQFF	TGCGCCAGCAGCCTTACTAGCGGTAGCTCCTACAATGAGCAGTTCTTC
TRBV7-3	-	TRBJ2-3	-	CASSFKEADTQYF	TGTGCCAGCAGCTTTAAGGAGGCAGATACGCAGTATTTT
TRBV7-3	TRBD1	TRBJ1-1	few	CASSSQGDTEAFF	TGTGCCAGCAGCTCGCAGGGGGACACTGAAGCTTTCTTT
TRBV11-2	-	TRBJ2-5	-	CASSLGLEETQYF	TGTGCCAGCAGCCTGGGACTTGAAGAGACCCAGTACTTC
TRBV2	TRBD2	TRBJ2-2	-	CASSVNGGARGELFF	TGTGCCAGCAGTGTAAACGGGGGGGCCCGCGGGGAGCTGTTTTTT
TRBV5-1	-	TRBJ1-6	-	CASSPGQTYSPLHF	TGCGCCAGCAGCCCCGGACAGACCTATTCACCCCTCCACTTT